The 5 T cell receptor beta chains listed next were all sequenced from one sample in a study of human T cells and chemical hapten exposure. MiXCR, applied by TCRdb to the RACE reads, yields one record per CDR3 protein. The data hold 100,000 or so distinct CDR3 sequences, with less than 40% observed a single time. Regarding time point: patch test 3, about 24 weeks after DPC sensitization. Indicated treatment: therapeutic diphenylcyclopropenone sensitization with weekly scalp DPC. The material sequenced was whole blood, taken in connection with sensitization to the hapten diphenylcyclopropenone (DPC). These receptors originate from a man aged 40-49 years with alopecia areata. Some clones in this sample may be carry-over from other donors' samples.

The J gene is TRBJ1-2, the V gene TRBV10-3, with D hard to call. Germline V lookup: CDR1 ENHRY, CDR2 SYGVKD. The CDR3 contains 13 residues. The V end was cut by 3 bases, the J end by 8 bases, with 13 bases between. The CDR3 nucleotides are TGTGCCATCAGTGAAGGTGGAGGGAGAGGCTACACCTTC. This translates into CAISEGGGRGYTF.

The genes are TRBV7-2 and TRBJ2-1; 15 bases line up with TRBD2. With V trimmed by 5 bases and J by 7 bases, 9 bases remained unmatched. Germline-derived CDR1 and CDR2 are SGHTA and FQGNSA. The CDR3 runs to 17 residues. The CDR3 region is CASSPPGLAGGWNEQFF. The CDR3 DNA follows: TGTGCCAGCAGCCCCCCGGGACTAGCGGGAGGATGGAATGAGCAGTTCTTC.

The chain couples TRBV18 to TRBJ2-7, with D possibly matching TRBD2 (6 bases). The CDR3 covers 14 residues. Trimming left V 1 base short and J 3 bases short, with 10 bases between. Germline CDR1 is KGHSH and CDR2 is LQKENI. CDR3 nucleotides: TGTGCCAGCTCACCACAACCCGGGAGCTACGAGCAGTACGTC. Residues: CASSPQPGSYEQYV.

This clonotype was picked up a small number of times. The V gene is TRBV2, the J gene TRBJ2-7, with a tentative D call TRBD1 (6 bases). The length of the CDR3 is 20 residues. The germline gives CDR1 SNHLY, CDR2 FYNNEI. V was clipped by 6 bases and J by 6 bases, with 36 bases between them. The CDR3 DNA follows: TGTGCCAGCAGAGGATCCCACAGGGAAGCTAGGCTAGAGCGAGGATCCGAGCAGTACTTC. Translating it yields CASRGSHREARLERGSEQYF.

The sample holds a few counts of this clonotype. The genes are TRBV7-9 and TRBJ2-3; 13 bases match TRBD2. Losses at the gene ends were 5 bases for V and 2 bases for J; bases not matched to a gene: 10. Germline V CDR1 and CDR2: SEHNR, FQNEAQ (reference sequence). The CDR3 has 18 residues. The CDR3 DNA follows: TGTGCCAGCAGCCTCAGTGCGACTAGCGGGAGGACCACAGATACGCAGTATTTT. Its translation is CASSLSATSGRTTDTQYF.